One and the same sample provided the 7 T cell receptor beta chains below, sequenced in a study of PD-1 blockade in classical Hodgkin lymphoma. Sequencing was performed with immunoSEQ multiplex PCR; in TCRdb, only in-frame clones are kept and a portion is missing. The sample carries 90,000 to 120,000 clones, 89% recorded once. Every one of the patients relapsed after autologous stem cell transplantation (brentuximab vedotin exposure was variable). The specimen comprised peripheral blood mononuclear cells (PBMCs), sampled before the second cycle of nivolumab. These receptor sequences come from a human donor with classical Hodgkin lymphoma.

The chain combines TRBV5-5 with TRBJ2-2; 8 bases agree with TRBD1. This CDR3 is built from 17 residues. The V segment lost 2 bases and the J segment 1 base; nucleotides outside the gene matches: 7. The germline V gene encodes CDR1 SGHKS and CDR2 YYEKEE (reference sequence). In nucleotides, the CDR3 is TGTGCCAGCAGCTTTAAACCCGGACAGGGGAACACCGGGGAGCTGTTTTTT. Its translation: CASSFKPGQGNTGELFF.

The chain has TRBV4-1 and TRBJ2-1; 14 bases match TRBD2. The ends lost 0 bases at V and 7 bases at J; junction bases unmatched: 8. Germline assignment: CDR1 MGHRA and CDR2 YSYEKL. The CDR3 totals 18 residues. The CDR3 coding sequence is TGCGCCAGCAGCCAAGACCGGGGGGGGACTAGCGGGAGAAATGAGCAGTTCTTC. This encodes CASSQDRGGTSGRNEQFF.

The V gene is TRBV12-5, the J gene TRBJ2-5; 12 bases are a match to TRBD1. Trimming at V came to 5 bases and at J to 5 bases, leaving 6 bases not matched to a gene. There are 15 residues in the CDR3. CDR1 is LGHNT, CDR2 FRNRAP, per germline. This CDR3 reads CASGLGTGGWETQYF. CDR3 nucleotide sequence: TGTGCTAGTGGTCTCGGGACAGGGGGCTGGGAGACCCAGTACTTC.

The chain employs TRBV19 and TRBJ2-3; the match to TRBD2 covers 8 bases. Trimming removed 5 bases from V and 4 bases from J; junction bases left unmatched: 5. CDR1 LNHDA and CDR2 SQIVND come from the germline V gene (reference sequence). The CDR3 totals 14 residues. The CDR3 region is CASSFAGGADTQYF. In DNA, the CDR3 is TGTGCCAGTAGTTTCGCGGGGGGAGCAGATACGCAGTATTTT.

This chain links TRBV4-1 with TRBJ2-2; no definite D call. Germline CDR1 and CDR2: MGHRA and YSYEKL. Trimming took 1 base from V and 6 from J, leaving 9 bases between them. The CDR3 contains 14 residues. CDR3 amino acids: CASSQAGWSGELFF. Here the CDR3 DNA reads TGCGCCAGCAGCCAAGCCGGGTGGTCCGGGGAGCTGTTTTTT.

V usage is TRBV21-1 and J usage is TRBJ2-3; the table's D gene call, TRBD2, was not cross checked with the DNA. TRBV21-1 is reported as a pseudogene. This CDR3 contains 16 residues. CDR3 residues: CASSPVSSGEVDTQYF. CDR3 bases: TGTGCCAGCAGCCCAGTTAGTAGCGGGGAAGTAGATACGCAGTATTTT.

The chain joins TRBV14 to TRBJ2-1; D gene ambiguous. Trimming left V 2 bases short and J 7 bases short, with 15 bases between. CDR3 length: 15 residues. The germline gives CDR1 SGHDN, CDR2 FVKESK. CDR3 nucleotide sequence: TGTGCCAGCAGCCAAACAAGACTCGTGGGGAATGAGCAGTTCTTC. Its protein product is CASSQTRLVGNEQFF.